The rows below give T cell receptor beta chains drawn from one sample of a study of blood T cells in healthy people across ages. TCRdb reanalysed the 5' RACE reads using MiXCR and keeps one entry per CDR3 protein. Altogether around 400,000 distinct CDR3 sequences are present, 52% being singletons, with the ten largest covering 50% to 65%. The sequencing sample was made of blood. Source of these receptors: a man aged 55 to 70 in good health. Both conserved end residues are part of each CDR3. The D gene is left open where the match is weak. For some rows the clone size is stated as once, few or many, or as a class when expanded; others skip it.

CDR3 length: 16
J gene: TRBJ2-7
V gene: TRBV6-2/TRBV6-3
D gene: TRBD2
clone size: .
CDR3 protein: CASSPSGRAAVNEQYF
CDR3 DNA: TGTGCCAGCAGCCCTAGCGGGAGGGCCGCAGTTAATGAGCAGTACTTC

CDR3 length: 15
J gene: TRBJ2-3
V gene: TRBV6-1
D gene: .
clone size: .
CDR3 protein: CASSEGHYPMDTQYF
CDR3 DNA: TGTGCCAGCAGTGAAGGACATTACCCCATGGATACGCAGTATTTT

CDR3 length: 13
J gene: TRBJ2-5
V gene: TRBV27
D gene: .
clone size: few
CDR3 protein: CASSGRWQETQYF
CDR3 DNA: TGTGCCAGCAGTGGGCGGTGGCAAGAGACCCAGTACTTC

CDR3 length: 15
J gene: TRBJ2-2
V gene: TRBV9
D gene: .
clone size: .
CDR3 protein: CASSGASTGPGELFF
CDR3 DNA: TGTGCCAGCAGCGGGGCAAGCACAGGGCCCGGGGAGCTGTTTTTT

CDR3 length: 17
J gene: TRBJ2-3
V gene: TRBV15
D gene: TRBD1
clone size: .
CDR3 protein: CATSTRDRPRDWDTQYF
CDR3 DNA: TGTGCCACCAGCACCCGGGACAGGCCTAGGGATTGGGATACGCAGTATTTT

CDR3 length: 15
J gene: TRBJ2-1
V gene: TRBV20-1
D gene: TRBD2
clone size: .
CDR3 protein: CSAEDIAGGYNEQFF
CDR3 DNA: TGCAGTGCCGAAGATATAGCGGGGGGGTACAATGAGCAGTTCTTC

CDR3 length: 15
J gene: TRBJ2-7
V gene: TRBV28
D gene: .
clone size: few
CDR3 protein: CASSTPGRISYEQYF
CDR3 DNA: TGTGCCAGCAGCACCCCGGGACGGATTTCCTACGAGCAGTACTTC

CDR3 length: 14
J gene: TRBJ2-2
V gene: TRBV12-3/TRBV12-4
D gene: TRBD2
clone size: .
CDR3 protein: CASRAGLGVGELFF
CDR3 DNA: TGTGCCAGCAGGGCGGGACTAGGAGTCGGGGAGCTGTTTTTT

CDR3 length: 15
J gene: TRBJ2-1
V gene: TRBV20-1
D gene: .
clone size: .
CDR3 protein: CSATNTRGSYNEQFF
CDR3 DNA: TGCAGTGCTACAAATACACGGGGCTCCTACAATGAGCAGTTCTTC

CDR3 length: 15
J gene: TRBJ2-7
V gene: TRBV20-1
D gene: .
clone size: .
CDR3 protein: CSAREEAGSSYEQYF
CDR3 DNA: TGCAGTGCTAGAGAGGAAGCGGGTAGCTCCTACGAGCAGTACTTC

CDR3 length: 15
J gene: TRBJ1-6
V gene: TRBV20-1
D gene: TRBD1
clone size: many
CDR3 protein: CSARQTGSYNSPLHF
CDR3 DNA: TGCAGTGCGAGACAGACAGGGTCCTATAATTCACCCCTCCACTTT

CDR3 length: 18
J gene: TRBJ2-6
V gene: TRBV11-1
D gene: .
clone size: many
CDR3 protein: CASKGEGAKNSGANVLTF
CDR3 DNA: TGTGCCAGCAAAGGGGAAGGAGCTAAAAACTCTGGGGCCAACGTCCTGACTTTC

CDR3 length: 13
J gene: TRBJ1-5
V gene: TRBV29-1
D gene: .
clone size: .
CDR3 protein: CSAVGGVDQPQHF
CDR3 DNA: TGCAGCGCCGTAGGGGGGGTTGATCAGCCCCAGCATTTT

CDR3 length: 12
J gene: TRBJ2-3
V gene: TRBV20-1
D gene: .
clone size: .
CDR3 protein: CSASPETDTQYF
CDR3 DNA: TGCAGTGCTAGTCCAGAGACAGATACGCAGTATTTT

CDR3 length: 14
J gene: TRBJ2-1
V gene: TRBV7-3
D gene: .
clone size: many
CDR3 protein: CASSPEGPYNEQFF
CDR3 DNA: TGTGCCAGCAGCCCCGAGGGCCCCTACAATGAGCAGTTCTTC

CDR3 length: 14
J gene: TRBJ1-6
V gene: TRBV7-2
D gene: .
clone size: .
CDR3 protein: CASSSGPQGAPLHF
CDR3 DNA: TGTGCCAGCAGCTCGGGACCGCAAGGCGCACCCCTCCACTTT

CDR3 length: 18
J gene: TRBJ2-3
V gene: TRBV7-8
D gene: TRBD1
clone size: .
CDR3 protein: CASSQSRITGAYTDTQYF
CDR3 DNA: TGTGCCAGCAGCCAATCCCGCATTACAGGGGCCTACACAGATACGCAGTATTTT

CDR3 length: 12
J gene: TRBJ2-7
V gene: TRBV29-1
D gene: .
clone size: .
CDR3 protein: CSGTGLHYEQYF
CDR3 DNA: TGCAGCGGTACGGGACTTCATTACGAGCAGTACTTC

CDR3 length: 16
J gene: TRBJ2-2
V gene: TRBV5-1
D gene: TRBD1
clone size: once
CDR3 protein: CASSLSDRADTGELFF
CDR3 DNA: TGCGCCAGCAGCTTGTCGGACAGGGCCGACACCGGGGAGCTGTTTTTT

CDR3 length: 15
J gene: TRBJ2-1
V gene: TRBV6-2/TRBV6-3
D gene: .
clone size: .
CDR3 protein: CASSKLVVSYNEQFF
CDR3 DNA: TGTGCCAGCAGTAAACTGGTGGTTTCCTACAATGAGCAGTTCTTC

CDR3 length: 15
J gene: TRBJ2-5
V gene: TRBV7-9
D gene: TRBD2
clone size: .
CDR3 protein: CASSFTGGHQETQYF
CDR3 DNA: TGTGCCAGCAGCTTCACGGGAGGGCACCAAGAGACCCAGTACTTC

CDR3 length: 13
J gene: TRBJ1-2
V gene: TRBV29-1
D gene: .
clone size: .
CDR3 protein: CSVEVQGHYGYTF
CDR3 DNA: TGCAGCGTTGAGGTCCAGGGGCACTATGGCTACACCTTC

CDR3 length: 13
J gene: TRBJ2-1
V gene: TRBV19
D gene: .
clone size: .
CDR3 protein: CASSRNRDNEQFF
CDR3 DNA: TGTGCCAGTAGTAGAAACAGGGATAATGAGCAGTTCTTC

CDR3 length: 12
J gene: TRBJ2-3
V gene: TRBV20-1
D gene: .
clone size: once
CDR3 protein: CSAAPQGDTQYF
CDR3 DNA: TGCAGTGCTGCCCCGCAAGGGGATACGCAGTATTTT

CDR3 length: 21
J gene: TRBJ2-1
V gene: TRBV9
D gene: TRBD2
clone size: .
CDR3 protein: CASSVVSGTSGRRSAYNEQFF
CDR3 DNA: TGTGCCAGCAGCGTAGTCTCGGGTACTAGCGGGCGCCGAAGCGCCTACAATGAGCAGTTCTTC